This note documents a single T cell receptor beta chain sequence. Only a few counts were recorded for this clone. No cognate antigen has been identified for it. Per-base qualities were not stored, and no clone one base away is much larger. Collaborating institutions collected whole blood in K2EDTA tubes following their own protocols. For TCRbeta analysis, collaborators shipped samples as frozen whole blood, isolated PBMCs, or DNA extracted from either of those sample types. This sample was taken from a study of blood T cell repertoires in COVID-19 (dated by TCRdb to 2018 to 2020). Describing the broader study: The collaborator samples originated in the United States, Italy and Spain and spanned the acute and convalescent phases of COVID-19. The material from the prospective study consisted of cDNA or gDNA derived from T cells, B-cell-depleted T cells, or PBMCs. Subjects who had been exposed to COVID-19, were actively infected with it, or had recovered from it provided the deeply sampled blood TCRbeta repertoires that made up the dataset. A freely available public database, intended as a resource for researchers studying the immune response to SARS-CoV-2, is where the repertoires were released. The samples were drawn from two sources: the first 160 participants of the ongoing ImmuneRACE study, and about 1,300 subjects contributed by 6 global collaborators. Sample metadata almost always included a de-identified subject ID, COVID-19 status, age in years and sex. Where available, HLA class I and class II types were obtained from metadata supplied by the sample provider rather than from assay-based typing. Study-wide findings and limitations: How much clinical and demographic metadata was included differed by source and by participant, and the metadata was provided uncurated.

From the cysteine up to the phenylalanine, the CDR3 has a length of 15 residues. Here the CDR3 DNA is all that survives: 45 bases in frame from base 1. V is pared back by 0 bases and J by 5 bases, with 14 bases lying between the germline termini. CDR1 is given as SGHRS and CDR2 as YFSETQ, both from the germline V gene. TCRbeta CDR3 regions were amplified from genomic DNA using the immunoSEQ Assay, a bias-controlled multiplex PCR. The study's processing was this. Nucleated cell counts per sample were estimated from amplification of reference gene primers within the assay. Sequence reads were collapsed and filtered to measure the absolute abundance of every unique TCRbeta CDR3 rearrangement. Productive Simpson clonality was computed per sample as the square root of Simpson's diversity index over productive rearrangements. This immuneACCESS table, as held by TCRdb, lists in-frame sequences with V and J called but not all clones. Of the missing ones, under half trace to an unresolved V gene in checked studies; the others have no known cause. The D gene and trimming were derived from the DNA, and the V and J assignments and clone size from that table. Recorded for this sample are about 160,000 clones; around 85% of them occurred a single time. Clones ranked in the top ten supply approximately 3.3% of the sample.

This chain is built from TRBV5-1 and TRBJ2-5; perhaps TRBD1 is the D gene, with 6 bases matching. The sequenced material came from peripheral blood. The sequence derives from a human donor with acute or convalescent COVID-19. The donor label of this sample is uncertain. The CDR3 loop reads CASSLDVGARETQYF. The nucleotides read TGCGCCAGCAGCTTGGACGTGGGGGCGCGGGAGACCCAGTACTTC.